The clone carrying this T cell receptor (beta chain) was seen more than once but under ten times. Its antigen is not identified. These data are taken from a study of T cells after yellow fever vaccination. Study-level information: Preparing low-cell-number fractions relied on SMART-Seq v4 Ultra Low Input.

The study's findings and limits: Detected again after the booster were most primary-vaccination clones, at 96% CD4 and roughly 88% CD8. Repertoires obtained by FACS sorting could include abundant clonotypes that entered as contaminants from the bulk population. Although most clonotypes did not, a small share appeared in both CD4 and CD8 compartments.

J gave up 7 bases and V 6 bases, and 10 bases lay outside the gene matches. From germline, CDR1 is MNHEY and CDR2 SVGAGI. The CDR3 has 14 amino acids. MiXCR, applied by TCRdb to the 5' RACE reads, yields one record per CDR3 protein. The sample records about 200,000 distinct CDR3 sequences, about 3% being singletons. This TCR was sampled from a man between 18 and 35 years old who received the YFV17D yellow fever vaccine. The chain uses TRBV6-5 and TRBJ1-2; 8 nucleotides align to TRBD1. Sequenced here: CD4+ T cells sorted from PBMCs, sampled 10 days after the yellow fever booster vaccination. This CDR3 is CASSRTTGDAGYTF. CDR3 DNA: TGTGCCAGCAGCCGTACGACAGGGGATGCTGGCTACACCTTC.